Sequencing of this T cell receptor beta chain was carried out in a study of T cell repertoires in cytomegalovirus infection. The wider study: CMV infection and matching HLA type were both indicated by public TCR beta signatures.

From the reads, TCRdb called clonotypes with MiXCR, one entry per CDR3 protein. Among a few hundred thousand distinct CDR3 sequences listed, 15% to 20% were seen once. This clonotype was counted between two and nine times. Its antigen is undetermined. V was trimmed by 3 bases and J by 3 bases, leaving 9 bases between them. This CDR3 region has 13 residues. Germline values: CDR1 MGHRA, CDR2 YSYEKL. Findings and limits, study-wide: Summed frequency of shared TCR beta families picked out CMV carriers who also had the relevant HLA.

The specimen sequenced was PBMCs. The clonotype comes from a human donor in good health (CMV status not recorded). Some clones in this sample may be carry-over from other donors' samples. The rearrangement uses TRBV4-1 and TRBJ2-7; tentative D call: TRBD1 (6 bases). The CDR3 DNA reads TGCGCCAGCAGCCAGACAGGCTACTACGAGCAGTACTTC. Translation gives CASSQTGYYEQYF.